The 10 T cell receptor beta chains below come from one sample, sequenced in a study of blood T cell repertoires in COVID-19. Only in-frame clones appear in the TCRdb table, and some are missing; sequencing was by immunoSEQ multiplex PCR. The sample holds some 180,000 clones, 70% to 85% seen once. The sequencing sample was made of PBMCs or T cells enriched from blood (not recorded which). The receptor source for this set is a woman aged 55-69 years with acute COVID-19.

This chain uses TRBV7-7 with TRBJ2-1; 10 bases agree with TRBD1. The germline V gene has CDR1 SSHAT and CDR2 FNYEAQ (reference sequence). The V gene end was trimmed by 5 bases and the J gene end by 4 bases; junction bases not matched to a gene: 5. CDR3 length: 15 residues. CDR3 sequence: CASSPGTGAYNEQFF. CDR3 nucleotide sequence: TGTGCCAGCAGCCCTGGGACAGGGGCGTACAATGAGCAGTTCTTC. Based on the CDR3 plus reference TRBV7-7 and TRBJ2-1, the full variable domain is GAGVSQSPRYKVTKRGQDVTLRCDPISSHATLYWYQQALGQGPEFLTYFNYEAQPDKSGLPSDRFSAERPEGSISTLTIQRTEQRDSAMYRCASSPGTGAYNEQFFGPGTRLTVL.

The chain joins TRBV7-2 to TRBJ1-5; D is unresolved. There are 15 residues in the CDR3. Trimming left V 0 bases short and J 6 bases short, with 12 bases between. Germline values: CDR1 SGHTA, CDR2 FQGNSA. The CDR3 reads CASSLALGSGQPQHF. The CDR3 DNA reads TGTGCCAGCAGCTTAGCCCTCGGAAGCGGTCAGCCCCAGCATTTT. The whole variable domain, remainder taken from reference TRBV7-2 and TRBJ1-5, is GAGVSQSPSNKVTEKGKDVELRCDPISGHTALYWYRQSLGQGLEFLIYFQGNSAPDKSGLPSDRFSAERTGGSVSTLTIQRTQQEDSAVYLCASSLALGSGQPQHFGDGTRLSIL.

This clone occurred once. The V call is TRBV4-2, the J call TRBJ2-2; 8 bases line up with TRBD2. CDR3 size: 15 residues. Trimming cost V 1 base and J 6 bases; bases outside gene matches: 4. Germline V lookup: CDR1 LGHNA, CDR2 YNFKEQ. CDR3 loop: CASSQGLARAGELFF. The CDR3 DNA reads as TGTGCCAGCAGCCAAGGACTAGCGAGGGCCGGGGAGCTGTTTTTT.

V is TRBV11-3 and J is TRBJ2-3; the D gene is possibly TRBD2 (6 bases). V was trimmed by 0 bases and J by 6 bases, leaving 10 bases between them. The CDR3 consists of 14 residues. CDR1 and CDR2 (germline): SGHNT, YENEEA. For the CDR3, the DNA is TGTGCCAGCAGCTTAGAGCCGGGAGCGGATACGCAGTATTTT. This gives the protein CASSLEPGADTQYF.

In this sample, this clone turned up many times. The chain couples TRBV4-1 to TRBJ2-5; tentatively, D is TRBD2 (5 bases). Germline loops: CDR1 MGHRA, CDR2 YSYEKL. V was shortened by 2 bases and J by 0 bases, with 16 bases between the two germline ends. The CDR3 spans 17 residues. CDR3 loop: CASSQPPPRGNQETQYF. CDR3 DNA: TGCGCCAGCAGCCAACCCCCTCCCCGAGGGAACCAAGAGACCCAGTACTTC.

The rearrangement uses TRBV29-1 and TRBJ1-4, with 7 bases identical to TRBD1. The CDR3 sequence is 15 residues long. Germline V lookup: CDR1 SQVTM, CDR2 ANQGSEA. With 7 bases clipped from V and 3 bases from J, the junction kept 11 bases outside the gene matches. CDR3: CSAVEGGASNEKLFF. The CDR3 coding sequence is TGCAGCGCCGTGGAAGGGGGCGCGTCTAATGAAAAACTGTTTTTT.

The chain uses TRBV6-2 or TRBV6-3 and TRBJ1-2, with 7 bases aligning to TRBD1. The V gene end was trimmed by 1 base and the J gene end by 8 bases; junction bases not matched to a gene: 7. The CDR3 has 14 amino acids. The V gene's germline CDR1 is MNHEY and CDR2 SVGEGT. The CDR3 nucleotides are TGTGCCAGCAGTTACTTTGGCACAGGGGTAGGCTACACCTTC. It is translated as CASSYFGTGVGYTF.

This clone has just a few counts. V usage is TRBV7-2 and J usage is TRBJ2-1; TRBD2 aligns across 8 bases. V lost 4 bases to trimming and J lost 9 bases; unmatched junction nucleotides: 8. CDR3 length: 14 residues. Germline V gene lookup returns CDR1 SGHTA and CDR2 FQGNSA. The chain's CDR3 is CASSSRAGDVEQFF. Here the CDR3 DNA reads TGTGCCAGCAGCTCCAGAGCGGGAGATGTTGAGCAGTTCTTC. The full variable domain, with the rest looked up from reference TRBV7-2 and TRBJ2-1, is GAGVSQSPSNKVTEKGKDVELRCDPISGHTALYWYRQSLGQGLEFLIYFQGNSAPDKSGLPSDRFSAERTGGSVSTLTIQRTQQEDSAVYLCASSSRAGDVEQFFGPGTRLTVL.

CDR3 protein: CASSPSGGSYEQFF. DNA for the CDR3: TGTGCCAGCAGCCCTAGCGGGGGGTCGTATGAGCAGTTCTTC. The rearrangement joins TRBV7-2 to TRBJ2-1, with 11 positions matching TRBD2. This CDR3 comprises 14 residues. The germline gives CDR1 SGHTA, CDR2 FQGNSA. The V and J ends lost 5 bases and 8 bases, in that order; junction bases with no gene match: 5.

The chain links TRBV5-1 to TRBJ1-1; D is undetermined. This CDR3 region has 14 residues. Deletions cut 1 base from V and 11 bases from J, with 18 bases between. Germline V gene data show CDR1 as SGHRS and CDR2 as YFSETQ. CDR3 sequence: CASSLIDLGRGAFF. The CDR3 nucleotides are TGCGCCAGCAGCTTGATTGATTTAGGCCGCGGGGCTTTCTTT.